What follows describes a single T cell receptor (beta chain). The sample belongs to a study of shared clonotypes between healthy human individuals. Only in-frame clones appear in the TCRdb table, and some are missing; sequencing was by immunoSEQ multiplex PCR. The sample has approximately 2.1 million clones; 93% are singletons. In germline, CDR1 is SGHVS, CDR2 FQNEAQ. The J segment lost 3 bases and the V segment lost 4 bases, leaving 3 bases of the junction unmatched. This CDR3 spans 14 amino acids. The sequencing input was naive CD4+ T cells from PBMCs. Subset described: CD45RA+ positively selected. The TCR sequence derives from a man aged 18-30 years in good health. Some clones in this sample may be carry-over from other donors' samples. The rearrangement joins TRBV7-8 to TRBJ1-5, with 7 bases aligning to TRBD1. The CDR3 is CASSYTGVNQPQHF. CDR3 coding DNA: TGTGCCAGCAGCTACACAGGGGTCAATCAGCCCCAGCATTTT.